Below, 27 T cell receptor beta chains from the same sample are listed, as sequenced in a study of cytomegalovirus exposure and HLA in healthy donors. PCR employed 60 Vbeta and 13 Jbeta primers. The repertoire was sequenced with immunoSEQ multiplex PCR; TCRdb's copy has only in-frame clones and lacks some. Of 120,000 to 150,000 clones listed, about 82% are singletons. Sequenced material: PBMCs. The receptors originated from a male donor in good health and CMV-seronegative.

V usage is TRBV29-1 and J usage is TRBJ1-2, with unresolved D. The ends were cut back, 4 bases at V and 2 bases at J, with 5 bases in the middle. Germline CDR1 and CDR2: SQVTM and ANQGSEA. The CDR3 runs to 11 residues. The CDR3 region has the DNA TGCAGCGTTGGAGCCAACTATGGCTACACCTTC. Protein sequence: CSVGANYGYTF.

The chain recombines TRBV7-6 with TRBJ2-7; D possibly corresponds to TRBD2 (5 bases). The CDR3 sequence is 13 residues long. The V and J ends lost 4 bases and 2 bases respectively, with 9 bases between them. Germline CDR1 reads SGHVS; CDR2 reads FNYEAQ. The CDR3 sequence: CASSSGEPYEQYF. The CDR3 region has the DNA TGTGCCAGCAGCTCCGGGGAACCCTACGAGCAGTACTTC.

In DNA form, the CDR3 reads TGTGCCAGCAGCTTAGGACTAGCGGGAGGGTATGTCGGCACAGATACGCAGTATTTT. It is translated as CASSLGLAGGYVGTDTQYF. This sequence joins TRBV7-2 and TRBJ2-3; 14 bases are shared with TRBD2. V dropped 1 base and J dropped 1; count of bases not matched to a gene: 7. CDR1 is SGHTA and CDR2 is FQGNSA in the germline V gene. This CDR3 comprises 19 residues.

The chain combines TRBV27 with TRBJ2-7; D might be TRBD1 (5 bases). Trimming removed 5 bases at V and 0 bases at J, with 14 bases between. CDR1 and CDR2 (germline): MNHEY, SMNVEV (reference sequence). The CDR3 runs to 15 residues. For the CDR3, the DNA is TGTGCCAGCAGTATAGGGGCCCCGAGCTCCTACGAGCAGTACTTC. It is translated as CASSIGAPSSYEQYF.

In DNA, the CDR3 is TGTGCCAGCAGCTTGGTTTTCGGGGGGGCTAATGAAAAACTGTTTTTT. Its protein product is CASSLVFGGANEKLFF. V gene TRBV5-5 combines with J gene TRBJ1-4, with D possibly matching TRBD1 (5 bases). The germline V and J ends were trimmed by 0 bases and 3 bases, with 12 bases remaining between them. The CDR3 consists of 16 residues. Germline V gene data show CDR1 as SGHKS and CDR2 as YYEKEE (reference sequence).

This sequence joins TRBV7-6 and TRBJ2-7; 10 bases map to TRBD1. Germline V lookup: CDR1 SGHVS, CDR2 FNYEAQ. The CDR3 runs to 13 residues. V was pared by 1 base and J by 7 bases, with 1 base of the junction left unmatched. CDR3 DNA: TGTGCCAGCAGCTTAGGGACAGGGGGAGAGCAGTACTTC. Its translation: CASSLGTGGEQYF.

The V gene is TRBV6-1, the J gene TRBJ1-1, with 9 nucleotides matching TRBD1. Unmatched junction bases numbered 6, after V lost 6 bases and J lost 7 bases. CDR3 size: 13 residues. CDR1 is MNHNS and CDR2 is SASEGT in the germline V gene. The CDR3 nucleotides are TGTGCCAGCAGGAGGGACAGGGAAGATGAAGCTTTCTTT. This sequence encodes CASRRDREDEAFF.

This chain joins TRBV4-1 and TRBJ2-1; TRBD2 matches at 9 bases. The germline gives CDR1 MGHRA, CDR2 YSYEKL. This CDR3 spans 15 amino acids. V lost 4 bases and J lost 7; bases outside the gene matches: 8. The CDR3, as DNA: TGCGCCAGCAGCCCACAGACTAGCGGATATAATGAGCAGTTCTTC. Translation: CASSPQTSGYNEQFF.

This clone was detected only a few times. J is TRBJ2-7 and V is TRBV7-9; 10 bases line up with TRBD1. The germline gives CDR1 SEHNR, CDR2 FQNEAQ (reference sequence). The CDR3 runs to 19 residues. V was pared by 4 bases and J by 0 bases, with 15 bases of the junction left unmatched. The CDR3 region has the DNA TGTGCCAGCAGCTCAGCCGGGACAGGGGTATATTCGAGCTCCTACGAGCAGTACTTC. As protein: CASSSAGTGVYSSSYEQYF.

J is TRBJ1-4 and V is TRBV23-1; 10 bases line up with TRBD1. TRBV23-1 is an ORF; its function is uncertain. The V segment lost 3 bases and the J segment 3 bases; nucleotides outside the gene matches: 7. The CDR3 contains 17 residues. The CDR3: CASSHPGQGGPNEKLFF. The DNA of the CDR3 is TGCGCCAGCAGTCACCCTGGACAGGGGGGGCCTAATGAAAAACTGTTTTTT.

This clone was observed a handful of times. V is TRBV28 and J is TRBJ1-1, with a tentative D call TRBD1 (6 bases). Trimming pared 6 bases from V and 4 bases from J, leaving 15 bases between. CDR3 length equals 14 residues. The germline V gene has CDR1 MDHEN and CDR2 SYDVKM. The CDR3 loop is CASSLQGSATEAFF. DNA of the CDR3: TGTGCCAGCAGCCTACAGGGAAGCGCCACTGAAGCTTTCTTT.

The chain links TRBV11-3 to TRBJ2-5; D perhaps matches TRBD2 (5 bases). This CDR3 contains 13 residues. The V end lost 4 bases, the J end lost 3 bases, and 9 bases lay between the germline ends. Germline V lookup: CDR1 SGHNT, CDR2 YENEEA. The CDR3 DNA reads as TGTGCCAGCAGCTCAGGACTCGAAGAGACCCAGTACTTC. It encodes CASSSGLEETQYF.

This clone was seen a single time. The chain has TRBV2 and TRBJ1-2, with 8 bases matching TRBD1. The CDR3 totals 15 residues. Trimming removed 6 bases from V and 4 bases from J; junction bases left unmatched: 10. CDR1 is SNHLY, CDR2 FYNNEI, per germline. CDR3 sequence (DNA): TGTGCCAGCAGACCTATGGGACAGGCCGCCTATGGCTACACCTTC. This sequence encodes CASRPMGQAAYGYTF.

This clone was found once. The rearrangement links TRBV6-6 to TRBJ2-1; the match to TRBD1 covers 12 bases. This CDR3 comprises 14 residues. Trimming took 6 bases from V and 9 from J; bases not matched to a gene: 6. From germline, CDR1 is MNHNY and CDR2 SVGAGI (reference sequence). For the CDR3, the DNA is TGTGCCAGCAGGGGACAGGGGGCGCGTGGTGAGCAGTTCTTC. It codes for CASRGQGARGEQFF.

V and J are TRBV7-9 and TRBJ2-3; 7 bases fit TRBD1. The CDR3 length is 16 residues. From germline, CDR1 is SEHNR and CDR2 FQNEAQ (reference sequence). The junction had 13 bases not matched to a gene; V was cut back by 5 bases and J by 5 bases. The CDR3 region has the DNA TGTGCCAGCAGCAATATACGGACAGGTGTGTTAGATACGCAGTATTTT. Amino acid sequence: CASSNIRTGVLDTQYF.

This chain uses TRBV30 with TRBJ1-1; possibly TRBD1 for D (6 bases). Per germline, CDR1 GTSNPN and CDR2 SVGIG (reference sequence). The CDR3 has 14 residues. V was shortened by 3 bases and J by 0 bases, with 11 bases between the two germline ends. As DNA, the CDR3 is TGTGCCTGGAGGCTACAGGGTCTGAACACTGAAGCTTTCTTT. It codes for CAWRLQGLNTEAFF.

The rearrangement uses TRBV5-6 and TRBJ2-1; TRBD2 is a possible D gene (6 bases). CDR1 and CDR2 from the germline V gene are SGHDT and YYEEEE. V lost 4 bases and J 5 bases, leaving 13 bases between the germline ends. The CDR3 consists of 14 residues. In nucleotides, the CDR3 is TGTGCCAGCAGCCTCGTGCGGGGAAACAATGAGCAGTTCTTC. Translating it yields CASSLVRGNNEQFF.

This sequence joins TRBV15 and TRBJ2-7, with D tentatively TRBD2 (6 bases). The CDR3 loop spans 15 amino acids. Trimming cost V 1 base and J 3 bases, with 13 bases left between them. Germline V lookup: CDR1 LNHNV, CDR2 YYDKDF (reference sequence). CDR3 sequence (DNA): TGTGCCACCAGCAGAGTGGACGGGAGTTTCTACGAGCAGTACTTC. Translation: CATSRVDGSFYEQYF.

The chain is built from TRBV9 and TRBJ2-7; D possibly corresponds to TRBD2 (6 bases). The length of the CDR3 is 15 residues. From germline, CDR1 is SGDLS and CDR2 YYNGEE. V shed 0 bases and J shed 3 bases, with 13 bases lying between them. As DNA, the CDR3 is TGTGCCAGCAGCGTAGAATCGGGACTCCTCTACGAGCAGTACTTC. Translation: CASSVESGLLYEQYF.

The rearrangement links TRBV9 to TRBJ1-3, with D unclear. Trimming took off 2 bases at V and 0 bases at J, with 12 bases between the two ends. CDR3 length: 16 residues. Germline V lookup: CDR1 SGDLS, CDR2 YYNGEE. This CDR3 reads CASSVEGWSSGNTIYF. The CDR3 nucleotides read TGTGCCAGCAGCGTTGAAGGATGGAGCTCTGGAAACACCATATATTTT. Variable domain in full (rest from reference TRBV9 and TRBJ1-3): DSGVTQTPKHLITATGQRVTLRCSPRSGDLSVYWYQQSLDQGLQFLIQYYNGEERAKGNILERFSAQQFPDLHSELNLSSLELGDSALYFCASSVEGWSSGNTIYFGEGSWLTVV.

V and J are TRBV19 and TRBJ2-6; TRBD1 matches 7 bases. CDR1 and CDR2 from the germline V gene are LNHDA and SQIVND (reference sequence). This CDR3 is built from 15 residues. J was trimmed by 2 bases and V by 4 bases; bases with no gene match: 2. CDR3 sequence reads: CASSTDRAGANVLTF. The DNA for the CDR3 is TGTGCCAGTAGTACCGACAGGGCTGGGGCCAACGTCCTGACTTTC.

The chain has TRBV6-5 and TRBJ1-2; no clear D gene. Germline assignment: CDR1 MNHEY and CDR2 SVGAGI. The CDR3 is 11 amino acids. Trimming removed 8 bases from V and 6 bases from J, with 10 bases in between. The CDR3, as DNA: TGTGCCAGCGCCAGGCTGGATGGCTACACCTTC. This gives the protein CASARLDGYTF.

Note on this clone: Relative to the germline gene, one junction end is altered; a read error may explain this. The rearrangement links TRBV7-7 to TRBJ2-2; TRBD2 matches 9 bases. CDR1 is SSHAT and CDR2 is FNYEAQ in the germline V gene (reference sequence). This CDR3 has 15 residues. CDR3 sequence reads: CASSLGSGGNGELFF. The DNA of the CDR3 is TGTGCTAGCAGCTTAGGCAGCGGGGGGAACGGGGAGCTGTTTTTT.

This chain joins TRBV10-3 and TRBJ2-1; D is perhaps TRBD2 (6 bases). The germline CDR1 and CDR2 sequences are ENHRY and SYGVKD. With 6 bases removed from V and 8 bases from J, the gap between germline ends came to 14 bases. This CDR3 contains 13 residues. DNA of the CDR3: TGTGCCATCAGGGGAGGTGTAGGCCATGAGCAGTTCTTC. It translates to CAIRGGVGHEQFF.

The gene calls are TRBV2 and TRBJ1-2; TRBD1 is a possible D gene (6 bases). The V gene's germline CDR1 is SNHLY and CDR2 FYNNEI. The CDR3 is 14 residues long. The V end lost 3 bases, the J end lost 6 bases, and 14 bases lay between the germline ends. The CDR3 protein is CASSDFLGADGYTF. The CDR3 DNA reads as TGTGCCAGCAGTGATTTTCTGGGGGCGGATGGCTACACCTTC.

The rearrangement uses TRBV29-1 and TRBJ1-3, with 7 bases aligning to TRBD1. The germline V gene encodes CDR1 SQVTM and CDR2 ANQGSEA. This CDR3 region has 14 residues. J gave up 0 bases and V 7 bases, and 6 bases lay outside the gene matches. The CDR3 DNA is TGCAGCGCGGTAGGGGGCTCCTCTGGAAACACCATATATTTT. Encoded protein: CSAVGGSSGNTIYF.

This clone was seen more than once but under ten times. The gene calls are TRBV6-5 and TRBJ2-5; 9 nucleotides align to TRBD2. With V trimmed by 4 bases and J by 4 bases, 7 bases remained unmatched. The germline gives CDR1 MNHEY, CDR2 SVGAGI. The CDR3 is 15 residues long. The CDR3 region is CASSSRSGSRETQYF. CDR3 nucleotide sequence: TGTGCCAGCAGTTCCCGTAGCGGGAGTCGAGAGACCCAGTACTTC.